The source of this T cell receptor (beta chain) is a study of blood T cell repertoires in COVID-19. About the study: COVID-19 samples, acute and convalescent, were from the United States, Italy and Spain. From T cells, B-cell-depleted T cells, or PBMCs came the material, which was cDNA or gDNA.

CDR1 is LNHDA and CDR2 is SQIVND in the germline V gene (reference sequence). CDR3 length equals 12 residues. Trimming removed 6 bases at V and 4 bases at J, with 7 bases between. Study processing details: Estimation of nucleated cell counts relied on the amplification of reference gene primers. Data came from immunoSEQ multiplex PCR; TCRdb stores just in-frame clones and leaves some out. For V, J and clone size, that table is used; D and trimming come from the DNA. The table lists about 75,000 clones, 90% of them singletons. This receptor was identified in a human donor in a cohort sampled during active COVID-19. Sequencing was performed on peripheral blood. The chain recombines TRBV19 with TRBJ1-5; D is undetermined. CDR3 coding DNA: TGTGCCAGTAGGAGGGAAAATCAGCCCCAGCATTTT. Translated: CASRRENQPQHF.